Listed below are T cell receptor beta chains from one sample, sequenced in a study of spatial heterogeneity in lung cancer. TCRdb re-derived calls from the 5' RACE reads in MiXCR, one entry per CDR3 protein. The data hold about 95,000 distinct CDR3 sequences, with approximately 8.2% observed a single time. The sample here was PBMCs, taken at surgery. Receptor source: a male donor with early-stage non-small cell lung cancer. Each CDR3 is given with its conserved first and last residue. The order of the fields is D gene, V gene, J gene, clone size, CDR3 DNA, CDR3 protein. D genes are given only for firm matches. Expanded clones get a size class; other rows say once, few or many, or leave the size out.

>NA|TRBV3-1|TRBJ2-2|many
TGTGCCAGCAGCCAAGACAGAACGAACACCGGGGAGCTGTTTTTT
CASSQDRTNTGELFF
>TRBD1|TRBV5-1|TRBJ2-7|NA
TGCGCCAGCAGCTTTTCAGGGGGCGGATACGAGCAGTACTTC
CASSFSGGGYEQYF
>NA|TRBV21-1|TRBJ2-3|many
TGTGCCAGCAGCAAAGAGCGGGAGGACGGAGGCACAGATACGCAGTATTTT
CASSKEREDGGTDTQYF
>TRBD1|TRBV20-1|TRBJ1-4|NA
TGCAGTGCTAGAGATGGGCGGGACAGGGTTGAAAAACTGTTTTTT
CSARDGRDRVEKLFF
>TRBD2|TRBV28|TRBJ2-1|many
TGTGCCAGCGGTGGACTAGCGGGTAAAAATGAGCAGTTCTTC
CASGGLAGKNEQFF
>NA|TRBV27|TRBJ2-1|NA
TGTGCCAGCAGTTTAGGGGCGGGGGACAGTGAGCAGTTCTTC
CASSLGAGDSEQFF
>NA|TRBV19|TRBJ1-3|NA
TGTGCCACCCGACAAGTCTCTGGAAACACCATATATTTT
CATRQVSGNTIYF
>NA|TRBV12-3/TRBV12-4|TRBJ1-4|many
TGTGCCAGCAACCTTCAGGGGATAAGTGAAAAACTGTTTTTT
CASNLQGISEKLFF
>TRBD1|TRBV7-9|TRBJ2-7|NA
TGTGCCAGCAGCCCCCCCGCAGGGGGCCTATACGAGCAGTACTTC
CASSPPAGGLYEQYF
>NA|TRBV28|TRBJ2-1|once
TGTGCCAGCAGAGTAGGGGGATTAGGGGAGCAGTTCTTC
CASRVGGLGEQFF
>TRBD2|TRBV10-3|TRBJ2-3|NA
TGTGCCATCAGTGAGCAACTTAGCGGGGCAAGCACAGATACGCAGTATTTT
CAISEQLSGASTDTQYF
>NA|TRBV24-1|TRBJ2-1|NA
TGTGCCACCAGTGATACAGGGACCCTTAACCATGAGCAGTTCTTC
CATSDTGTLNHEQFF
>TRBD1|TRBV29-1|TRBJ1-2|NA
TGCAGCGTTCGGACAGGGGGAAAAGCTGGCTACACCTTC
CSVRTGGKAGYTF
>TRBD2|TRBV3-1|TRBJ2-5|NA
TGTGCCAGCAGCCAAGCCGGGGGGGAGACCCAGTACTTC
CASSQAGGETQYF
>TRBD2|TRBV12-3/TRBV12-4|TRBJ2-3|NA
TGTGCCAGCAGTTTGACTAGCTATGGAGATACGCAGTATTTT
CASSLTSYGDTQYF
>NA|TRBV3-1|TRBJ2-1|few
TGTGCCAGCAGCCAAGACACGGGGGAGCAGTTCTTC
CASSQDTGEQFF
>NA|TRBV28|TRBJ2-2|many
TGTGCCAGCAGTTTACAAGGGTTGAACACCGGGGAGCTGTTTTTT
CASSLQGLNTGELFF
>TRBD2|TRBV5-1|TRBJ2-2|many
TGCGCCAGCAGCTTGGAAGGCGGGAGGGACACCGGGGAGCTGTTTTTT
CASSLEGGRDTGELFF
>NA|TRBV6-5|TRBJ1-5|many
TGTGCCAGCTCGACAAGCTATAGCAATCAGCCCCAGCATTTT
CASSTSYSNQPQHF
>NA|TRBV29-1|TRBJ2-6|NA
TGCAGCGTGACTATAGGGGTGGGGGCCAACGTCCTGACTTTC
CSVTIGVGANVLTF
>NA|TRBV5-1|TRBJ2-5|NA
TGCGCCAGCAGCCGATACACAGGGTGGGAGACCCAGTACTTC
CASSRYTGWETQYF
>TRBD2|TRBV20-1|TRBJ2-2|few
TGCAGTGCTAGAGATCCCAGCGGGGGGTCCACCGGGGAGCTGTTTTTT
CSARDPSGGSTGELFF
>TRBD2|TRBV5-1|TRBJ2-5|many
TGCGCCAGCAGCCCGCAAGGACTAGATAAAGAGACCCAGTACTTC
CASSPQGLDKETQYF
>TRBD1|TRBV10-3|TRBJ2-2|NA
TGTGCCACCACAGGGGTGGACACCGGGGAGCTGTTTTTT
CATTGVDTGELFF
>NA|TRBV24-1|TRBJ2-3|NA
TGTGCCACCAGTGACCCACCCGGGTACCCGCAGTATTTT
CATSDPPGYPQYF
>NA|TRBV7-2|TRBJ2-4|few
TGTGCCAGCAGCTTAGGAGGGACGGCCGGAAAAAACATTCAGTACTTC
CASSLGGTAGKNIQYF
>NA|TRBV20-1|TRBJ1-1|NA
TGCAGTGCTAACTCGCGGGGGACTGAAGCTTTCTTT
CSANSRGTEAFF
>TRBD1|TRBV12-3/TRBV12-4|TRBJ1-4|NA
TGTGCCAGCAGGCCGGGACAGAATGAAAAACTGTTTTTT
CASRPGQNEKLFF
>NA|TRBV10-3|TRBJ2-7|many
TGTGCCATCAGTGAGGGTAGAGGGACCCACGAGCAGTACTTC
CAISEGRGTHEQYF
>NA|TRBV6-6|TRBJ1-4|many
TGTGCCAGCAGTTACTCGTCGCAGGGACCCATCGATAAGCTGTTTTTT
CASSYSSQGPIDKLFF
>TRBD1|TRBV27|TRBJ2-1|large
TGTGCCAGCAGTTTATGGACAGGGGGCAATGAGCAGTTCTTC
CASSLWTGGNEQFF
>NA|TRBV5-6|TRBJ2-1|NA
TGTGCCAGCAGCCCTCTCCGGCGGTACAATGAGCAGTTCTTC
CASSPLRRYNEQFF
>TRBD1|TRBV29-1|TRBJ2-1|NA
TGCAGCGTTGAAGCCGGGACAGCCAACTCCTACAATGAGCAGTTCTTC
CSVEAGTANSYNEQFF
>NA|TRBV11-3|TRBJ2-7|NA
TGTGCCAGCTTACAGACGTTCTCCTACGAGCAGTACTTC
CASLQTFSYEQYF
>NA|TRBV20-1|TRBJ2-3|NA
TGCAGTGCTAGGAGGAGGGCAGGCCGCACAGATACGCAGTATTTT
CSARRRAGRTDTQYF
>NA|TRBV6-2/TRBV6-3|TRBJ2-1|many
TGTGCCAGCAGTTACTCGGCAAGCGAGCAGTTCTTC
CASSYSASEQFF
>TRBD2|TRBV27|TRBJ2-7|many
TGTGCCAGCCGTACTAGAGCGGGAGGAGACGAGCAGTACTTC
CASRTRAGGDEQYF
>NA|TRBV5-1|TRBJ2-7|many
TGCGCCAGCAGCTTGGAACGGGCTACCTACGAGCAGTACTTC
CASSLERATYEQYF
>NA|TRBV21-1|TRBJ1-1|few
TGTGCCAGCAGCAAATCTTCCGTTAAGACAGACCTCAACACTGAAGCTTTCTTT
CASSKSSVKTDLNTEAFF
>NA|TRBV28|TRBJ2-5|many
TGTGCCAGCAGCCCAGGACTCCTGTACCAAGAGACCCAGTACTTC
CASSPGLLYQETQYF
>NA|TRBV5-4|TRBJ2-3|few
TGTGCCAGCAGCTTGGTGGGACGGAGGTCAGGAGATACGCAGTATTTT
CASSLVGRRSGDTQYF
>NA|TRBV12-5|TRBJ2-1|few
TGTGCTAGTGGTCCCTCATGGAGTAATGAGCAGTTCTTC
CASGPSWSNEQFF
>TRBD2|TRBV4-3|TRBJ2-1|NA
TGCGCCAGCAGCCCTCGGACTAGCGGGGGAAATGAGCAGTTCTTC
CASSPRTSGGNEQFF
>TRBD2|TRBV7-9|TRBJ2-7|few
TGTGCCAGCAGCCCTAGCGGAGGCTTCGGTTACGAGCAGTACTTC
CASSPSGGFGYEQYF
>TRBD2|TRBV10-3|TRBJ2-2|NA
TGTGCCATCAGTGTCGGAAATTTGGCGGGAGGGCAAAGGGAGCTGTTTTTT
CAISVGNLAGGQRELFF
>NA|TRBV24-1|TRBJ2-3|few
TGTGCCACCAGTGAGGGCGGTTCTTCCACAGATACGCAGTATTTT
CATSEGGSSTDTQYF
>NA|TRBV2|TRBJ2-2|few
TGTGCCAGCAGTGGCAGGATAACCGGGGAGCTGTTTTTT
CASSGRITGELFF
>NA|TRBV7-9|TRBJ1-3|NA
TGTGCCAGCAGCTCTATCGTGCCCGTCTCTGGAAACACCATATATTTT
CASSSIVPVSGNTIYF
>TRBD1|TRBV3-1|TRBJ2-2|many
TGTGCCAGCAGTGTTGGACAGGGTCGGACCGGGGAGCTGTTTTTT
CASSVGQGRTGELFF
>TRBD2|TRBV20-1|TRBJ2-7|NA
TGCAGTGCTAGAGATAGCGGGAGGATCTCCTACGAGCAGTACTTC
CSARDSGRISYEQYF
>NA|TRBV5-1|TRBJ2-1|many
TGCGCCAGCAGGGACAGCACGTCCTACAATGAGCAGTTCTTC
CASRDSTSYNEQFF